The next 27 T cell receptor beta chains were all read from a single sample in a study of T-cell reconstitution after alpha-beta-depleted transplantation in children. Unique molecular identifiers were incorporated into the prepared TCRbeta library. TCRdb ran MiXCR on the PCR reads and lists one entry per CDR3 protein. Altogether 700,000 to 950,000 distinct CDR3 sequences are present, approximately 15% being singletons, with the ten largest covering approximately 5%. This specimen was PBMCs, mostly from graft donor cells, taken 360 days after TCRalphabeta/CD19-depleted stem cell transplant. The source is a male patient younger than 18 who had a stem cell transplant for acute lymphoblastic leukemia, so the T cells may come from the graft donor.

This clonotype was recorded many times. This chain joins TRBV18 and TRBJ2-5; D might be TRBD2 (5 bases). V was trimmed by 3 bases and J by 1 base, leaving 12 bases between them. The CDR3 has 15 residues. CDR1 is KGHSH and CDR2 is LQKENI in the germline V gene. The CDR3 here is CASSPQGRGQETQYF. For the CDR3, the DNA is TGTGCCAGCTCACCTCAAGGACGGGGCCAAGAGACCCAGTACTTC.

This clonotype showed up just a few times. The gene calls are TRBV12-3 or TRBV12-4 and TRBJ2-7; 8 bases fit TRBD1. CDR3 size: 14 residues. Unmatched junction bases numbered 11, after V lost 6 bases and J lost 7 bases. In DNA, the CDR3 is TGTGCCAGCAGACCAGGACAGGGTTTGAGTGAGCAGTACTTC. Amino acid sequence: CASRPGQGLSEQYF.

Only a few counts were recorded for this clonotype. The V and J genes are TRBV12-3 or TRBV12-4 and TRBJ2-1, with a weak D call TRBD2 (6 bases). V was clipped by 4 bases and J by 4 bases, with 14 bases between them. The CDR3 spans 15 residues. The CDR3 DNA reads as TGTGCCAGCAGTTCCTCGTGGGAGGTTTACAATGAGCAGTTCTTC. Its protein product is CASSSSWEVYNEQFF.

In its sample, this clonotype was seen many times. The rearrangement links TRBV4-2 to TRBJ2-5, with 10 bases that match TRBD2. Germline-derived CDR1 and CDR2 are LGHNA and YNFKEQ. Trimming removed 1 base from V and 0 bases from J; junction bases left unmatched: 2. This CDR3 has 16 amino acids. CDR3: CASSQVLAGNQETQYF. The CDR3 bases are TGTGCCAGCAGCCAAGTACTAGCGGGGAACCAAGAGACCCAGTACTTC.

This clonotype occurred a few times. The rearrangement links TRBV6-4 to TRBJ2-3; 8 bases fit TRBD2. Germline V gene lookup returns CDR1 MRHNA and CDR2 SNTAGT. This CDR3 is built from 16 residues. V shed 0 bases, J shed 0 bases, and the junction held 2 bases outside the gene matches. CDR3 in amino acids: CASSDSSSGSTDTQYF. The CDR3 bases are TGTGCCAGCAGTGACTCGTCTAGCGGGAGCACAGATACGCAGTATTTT.

Many counts were recorded for this clonotype. The V gene is TRBV5-1, the J gene TRBJ2-7; 8 bases line up with TRBD1. This CDR3 spans 15 amino acids. Trimming removed 3 bases from V and 3 bases from J; junction bases left unmatched: 8. In germline, CDR1 is SGHRS, CDR2 YFSETQ. CDR3: CASSSWGQALYEQYF. The CDR3 nucleotides are TGCGCCAGCAGCTCCTGGGGACAGGCGCTCTACGAGCAGTACTTC.

This clonotype was counted between two and nine times. The V and J genes are TRBV7-9 and TRBJ2-5; the D is unclear. Germline CDR1 reads SEHNR; CDR2 reads FQNEAQ (reference sequence). The germline V and J ends were trimmed by 7 bases and 3 bases, with 15 bases remaining between them. The CDR3 consists of 14 residues. CDR3 loop: CASIPSQLKETQYF. The CDR3 DNA is TGTGCCAGCATCCCTTCCCAGTTAAAAGAGACCCAGTACTTC. Filled out from reference TRBV7-9 and TRBJ2-5, the complete variable domain reads DTGVSQNPRHKITKRGQNVTFRCDPISEHNRLYWYRQTLGQGPEFLTYFQNEAQLEKSRLLSDRFSAERPKGSFSTLEIQRTEQGDSAMYLCASIPSQLKETQYFGPGTRLLVL.

This clonotype was recorded a few times. V is TRBV12-3 or TRBV12-4 and J is TRBJ2-3, with D hard to call. The CDR3 contains 17 residues. V was trimmed by 3 bases and J by 0 bases, leaving 16 bases between them. CDR3: CASSFKVATLSTDTQYF. DNA for the CDR3: TGTGCCAGCAGTTTTAAGGTTGCCACTCTAAGCACAGATACGCAGTATTTT.

This clonotype was picked up a small number of times. The chain recombines TRBV10-3 with TRBJ1-6, with D tentatively TRBD1 (5 bases). The V end lost 4 bases, the J end lost 13 bases, and 11 bases lay between the germline ends. Germline values: CDR1 ENHRY, CDR2 SYGVKD. This CDR3 has 12 amino acids. CDR3 region: CAISVPGLPLHF. CDR3 in DNA: TGTGCCATCAGTGTGCCGGGACTTCCCCTCCACTTT.

The rearrangement uses TRBV7-3 and TRBJ2-3; D is possibly TRBD1 or TRBD2 (6 bases each). The CDR3 loop spans 14 amino acids. Germline lookup yields CDR1 SGHTA and CDR2 FQGTGA. Deletions cut 8 bases from V and 5 bases from J, with 17 bases between. In nucleotides, the CDR3 is TGTGCCAGCGGTCGAGGGGGGTCAGGAGATACGCAGTATTTT. This gives the protein CASGRGGSGDTQYF. Full variable domain (remainder filled in from reference TRBV7-3 and TRBJ2-3): GAGVSQTPSNKVTEKGKYVELRCDPISGHTALYWYRQSLGQGPEFLIYFQGTGAADDSGLPNDRFFAVRPEGSVSTLKIQRTERGDSAVYLCASGRGGSGDTQYFGPGTRLTVL.

This clonotype was observed a few times. V and J are TRBV4-1 and TRBJ2-1; a weak D match, TRBD2 (6 bases). Germline V gene sequence: CDR1 MGHRA, CDR2 YSYEKL. The CDR3 extends over 16 amino acids. Trimming shortened V by 3 bases and J by 4 bases, and 16 bases separated the two germline ends. The CDR3 DNA is TGCGCCAGCAGCCATATTGGGTCTAGCGCGTACAATGAGCAGTTCTTC. Translating gives CASSHIGSSAYNEQFF.

Only a few counts were recorded for this clonotype. The rearrangement joins TRBV5-1 to TRBJ2-4; TRBD2 matches 8 bases. From germline, CDR1 is SGHRS and CDR2 YFSETQ. This CDR3 spans 18 amino acids. V lost 1 base to trimming and J lost 0 bases; unmatched junction nucleotides: 9. The CDR3 DNA is TGCGCCAGCAGCTTGAATGGCGGGAGGTCACTAGCCAAAAACATTCAGTACTTC. Translated: CASSLNGGRSLAKNIQYF.

CDR3 in amino acids: CSAKPPGHPNTGELFF. CDR3 nucleotide sequence: TGCAGTGCTAAACCTCCGGGACACCCGAACACCGGGGAGCTGTTTTTT. The chain links TRBV20-1 to TRBJ2-2; D is perhaps TRBD1 (6 bases). Germline values: CDR1 DFQATT, CDR2 SNEGSKA (reference sequence). V shed 4 bases and J shed 0 bases, with 15 bases lying between them. This CDR3 has 16 amino acids.

This clonotype was detected only a few times. This rearrangement joins TRBV10-3 to TRBJ2-3; tentative D call: TRBD2 (6 bases). Germline lookup yields CDR1 ENHRY and CDR2 SYGVKD. The V end was cut by 5 bases, the J end by 1 base, with 13 bases between. The CDR3 loop spans 15 amino acids. The CDR3 coding sequence is TGTGCCATCAGTTACGCGGGACTTCGCACAGATACGCAGTATTTT. It is translated as CAISYAGLRTDTQYF.

V and J are TRBV4-1 and TRBJ2-7; 9 nucleotides match TRBD1. Trimming took 1 base from V and 0 from J; bases not matched to a gene: 4. CDR1 MGHRA and CDR2 YSYEKL come from the germline V gene. This CDR3 is built from 16 residues. The CDR3 is CASSQGGQGISYEQYF. The CDR3 DNA reads TGCGCCAGCAGCCAAGGGGGACAGGGTATCTCCTACGAGCAGTACTTC.

The CDR3 spells CASSSLTLTSGTDTQYF. As DNA, the CDR3 is TGTGCCAGCAGCTCCCTCACCCTCACTAGCGGCACAGATACGCAGTATTTT. The genes are TRBV7-6 and TRBJ2-3; 7 nucleotides agree with TRBD2. CDR3 size: 17 residues. The V segment lost 4 bases and the J segment 1 base; nucleotides outside the gene matches: 11. The germline V gene encodes CDR1 SGHVS and CDR2 FNYEAQ.

In this sample, this clonotype turned up many times. The chain joins TRBV5-1 to TRBJ2-5; D is unclear. V lost 3 bases and J 4 bases, leaving 10 bases between the germline ends. From germline, CDR1 is SGHRS and CDR2 YFSETQ. The CDR3 consists of 13 residues. The CDR3 nucleotides read TGCGCCAGCAGCTATATTGAAGGAGAGACCCAGTACTTC. This translates into CASSYIEGETQYF.

This clonotype was detected a few times. The chain joins TRBV5-6 to TRBJ2-7, with 10 bases aligning to TRBD2. This CDR3 region has 14 residues. The J segment lost 3 bases and the V segment lost 4 bases, leaving 4 bases of the junction unmatched. The germline V gene has CDR1 SGHDT and CDR2 YYEEEE. The CDR3 loop is CASSRGLASYEQYF. The CDR3 DNA reads as TGTGCCAGCAGCCGGGGACTAGCGAGCTACGAGCAGTACTTC.

This clonotype appeared a few times. The chain uses TRBV13 and TRBJ2-4; 14 positions agree with TRBD2. V lost 3 bases to trimming and J lost 7 bases; unmatched junction nucleotides: 14. Germline CDR1 reads PRHDT; CDR2 reads FYEKMQ (reference sequence). The length of the CDR3 is 19 residues. In DNA, the CDR3 is TGTGCCAGCAGCTTCGACCCGGGACTAGCGGGAGAGGGGGGTAACATTCAGTACTTC. Translation: CASSFDPGLAGEGGNIQYF.

The V and J genes are TRBV9 and TRBJ1-2; D is possibly TRBD1 (5 bases). CDR1 SGDLS and CDR2 YYNGEE come from the germline V gene. Trimming pared 0 bases from V and 2 bases from J, leaving 8 bases between. The CDR3 runs 14 residues. CDR3 sequence (DNA): TGTGCCAGCAGCGTAGCTGACAGCAACTATGGCTACACCTTC. Amino acids: CASSVADSNYGYTF.

This clonotype was detected many times. This chain joins TRBV25-1 and TRBJ2-3, with D perhaps being TRBD1 or TRBD2 (5 bases each). V was shortened by 8 bases and J by 6 bases, with 15 bases between the two germline ends. Germline CDR1 is MGHDK and CDR2 is SYGVNS. This CDR3 contains 13 residues. DNA for the CDR3: TGTGCCAGCGCTCCCGGGACCGGGGATACGCAGTATTTT. Translating gives CASAPGTGDTQYF. Full variable domain (rest looked up from reference TRBV25-1 and TRBJ2-3): EADIYQTPRYLVIGTGKKITLECSQTMGHDKMYWYQQDPGMELHLIHYSYGVNSTEKGDLSSESTVSRIRTEHFPLTLESARPSHTSQYLCASAPGTGDTQYFGPGTRLTVL.

The chain couples TRBV5-1 to TRBJ2-2; unclear D gene. The CDR3 extends over 14 amino acids. V lost 5 bases and J lost 1, with 9 bases in between. Germline CDR1 SGHRS, CDR2 YFSETQ. The CDR3 here is CASRSAMNTGELFF. The CDR3 region has the DNA TGCGCCAGCAGGTCGGCCATGAACACCGGGGAGCTGTTTTTT.

This chain connects TRBV20-1 to TRBJ1-2; no firm D call. V was trimmed by 6 bases and J by 7 bases, leaving 12 bases between them. CDR1 and CDR2 from the germline V gene are DFQATT and SNEGSKA (reference sequence). The CDR3 spans 11 residues. The CDR3 sequence is CSARSLGGYTF. CDR3 sequence (DNA): TGCAGTGCCAGGTCCCTCGGTGGCTACACCTTC.

There are a few counts of this clonotype. The chain is built from TRBV20-1 and TRBJ2-4; D ambiguous. Germline V gene lookup returns CDR1 DFQATT and CDR2 SNEGSKA (reference sequence). Trimming took off 3 bases at V and 8 bases at J, with 14 bases between the two ends. CDR3 length: 13 residues. The CDR3 spells CSASPAQSDIQYF. The CDR3, as DNA: TGCAGTGCTAGTCCGGCGCAATCAGACATTCAGTACTTC.

This chain joins TRBV3-1 and TRBJ2-2; a possible D gene is TRBD2 (6 bases). Trimming left V 3 bases short and J 0 bases short, with 17 bases between. The CDR3 runs 18 residues. The V gene's germline CDR1 is LGHDT and CDR2 YNNKEL (reference sequence). CDR3 residues: CASSHLSWRAPNTGELFF. CDR3 bases: TGTGCCAGCAGCCACTTGAGCTGGAGGGCCCCGAACACCGGGGAGCTGTTTTTT.

V usage is TRBV5-6 and J usage is TRBJ1-5; D remains unclear. CDR1 is SGHDT and CDR2 is YYEEEE in the germline V gene. V shed 4 bases and J shed 6 bases, with 8 bases lying between them. This CDR3 is built from 12 residues. This chain's CDR3 is CASSILSQPQHF. For the CDR3, the DNA is TGTGCCAGCAGCATCCTAAGTCAGCCCCAGCATTTT.

This clonotype was detected ten times or more. The rearrangement uses TRBV3-1 and TRBJ2-3, with D possibly matching TRBD2 (6 bases). This CDR3 has 15 amino acids. V shed 3 bases and J shed 2 bases, with 12 bases lying between them. Germline CDR1 reads LGHDT; CDR2 reads YNNKEL (reference sequence). The CDR3 DNA sequence: TGTGCCAGCAGCCACCAGGGACTCTACACAGATACGCAGTATTTT. This translates into CASSHQGLYTDTQYF.